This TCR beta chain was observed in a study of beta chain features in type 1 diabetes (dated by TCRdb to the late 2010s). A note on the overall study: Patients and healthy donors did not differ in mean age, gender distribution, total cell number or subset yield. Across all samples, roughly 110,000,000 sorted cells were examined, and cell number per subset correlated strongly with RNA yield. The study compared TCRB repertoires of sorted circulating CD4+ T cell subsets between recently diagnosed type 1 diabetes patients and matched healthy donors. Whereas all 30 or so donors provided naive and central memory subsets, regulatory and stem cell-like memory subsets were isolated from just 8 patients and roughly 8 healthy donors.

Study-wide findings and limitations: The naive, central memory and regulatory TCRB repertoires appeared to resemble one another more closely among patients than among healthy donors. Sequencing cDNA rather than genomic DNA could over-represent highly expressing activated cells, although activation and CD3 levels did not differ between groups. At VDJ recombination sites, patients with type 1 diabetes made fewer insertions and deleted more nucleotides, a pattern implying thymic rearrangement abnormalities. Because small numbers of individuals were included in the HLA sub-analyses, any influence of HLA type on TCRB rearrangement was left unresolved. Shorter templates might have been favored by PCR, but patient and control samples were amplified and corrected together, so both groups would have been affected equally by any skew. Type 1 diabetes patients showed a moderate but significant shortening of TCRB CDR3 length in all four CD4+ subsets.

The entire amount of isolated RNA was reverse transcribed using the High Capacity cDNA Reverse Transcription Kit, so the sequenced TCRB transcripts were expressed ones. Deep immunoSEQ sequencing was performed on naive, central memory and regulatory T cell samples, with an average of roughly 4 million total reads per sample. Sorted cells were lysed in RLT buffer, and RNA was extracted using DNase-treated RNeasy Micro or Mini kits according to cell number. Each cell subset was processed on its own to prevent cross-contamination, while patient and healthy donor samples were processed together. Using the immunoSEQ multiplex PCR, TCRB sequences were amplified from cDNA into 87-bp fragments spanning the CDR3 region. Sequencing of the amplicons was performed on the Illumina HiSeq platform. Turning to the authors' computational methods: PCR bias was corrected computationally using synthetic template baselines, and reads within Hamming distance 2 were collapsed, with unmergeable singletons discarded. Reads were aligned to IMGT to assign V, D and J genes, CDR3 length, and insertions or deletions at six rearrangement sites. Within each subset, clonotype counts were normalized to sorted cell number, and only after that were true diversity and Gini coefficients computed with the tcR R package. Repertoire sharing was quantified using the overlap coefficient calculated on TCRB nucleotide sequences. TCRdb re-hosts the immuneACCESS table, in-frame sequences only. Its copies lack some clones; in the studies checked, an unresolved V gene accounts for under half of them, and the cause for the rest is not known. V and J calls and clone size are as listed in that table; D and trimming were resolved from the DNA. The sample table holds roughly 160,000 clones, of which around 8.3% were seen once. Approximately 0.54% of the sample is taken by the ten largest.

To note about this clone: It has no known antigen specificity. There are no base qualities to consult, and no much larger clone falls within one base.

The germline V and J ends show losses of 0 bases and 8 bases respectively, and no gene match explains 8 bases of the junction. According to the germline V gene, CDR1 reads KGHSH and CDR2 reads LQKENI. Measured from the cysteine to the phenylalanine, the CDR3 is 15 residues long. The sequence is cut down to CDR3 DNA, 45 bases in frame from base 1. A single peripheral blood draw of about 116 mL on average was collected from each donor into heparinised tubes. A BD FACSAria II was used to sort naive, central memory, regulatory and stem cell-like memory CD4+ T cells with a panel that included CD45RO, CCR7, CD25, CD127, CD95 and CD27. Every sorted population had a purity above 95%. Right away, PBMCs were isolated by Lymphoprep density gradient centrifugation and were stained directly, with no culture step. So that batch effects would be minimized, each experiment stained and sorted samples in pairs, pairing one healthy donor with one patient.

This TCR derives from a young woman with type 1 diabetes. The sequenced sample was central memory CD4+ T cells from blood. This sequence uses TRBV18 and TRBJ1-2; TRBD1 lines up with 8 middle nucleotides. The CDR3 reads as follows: CASSPPTSGGGGYTF. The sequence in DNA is TGTGCCAGCTCACCACCGACTTCAGGGGGCGGAGGCTACACCTTC.